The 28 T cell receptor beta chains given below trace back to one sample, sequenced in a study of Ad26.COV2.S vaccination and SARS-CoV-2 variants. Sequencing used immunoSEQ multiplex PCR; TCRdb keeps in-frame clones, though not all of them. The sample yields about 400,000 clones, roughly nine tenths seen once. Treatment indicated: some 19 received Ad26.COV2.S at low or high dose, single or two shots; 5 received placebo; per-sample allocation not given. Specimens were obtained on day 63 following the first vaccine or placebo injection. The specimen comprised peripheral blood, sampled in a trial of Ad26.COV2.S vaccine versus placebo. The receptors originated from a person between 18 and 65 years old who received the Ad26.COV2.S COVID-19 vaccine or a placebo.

The DNA for the CDR3 is TGCGCCAGCAGGGCCGGGGCGGTTCAAGATACGCAGTATTTT. This translates into CASRAGAVQDTQYF. The V call is TRBV5-1, the J call TRBJ2-3; D tentatively reads TRBD1 or TRBD2 (5 bases each). V shed 5 bases and J shed 5 bases, with 15 bases lying between them. Per germline, CDR1 SGHRS and CDR2 YFSETQ. CDR3 length: 14 amino acids.

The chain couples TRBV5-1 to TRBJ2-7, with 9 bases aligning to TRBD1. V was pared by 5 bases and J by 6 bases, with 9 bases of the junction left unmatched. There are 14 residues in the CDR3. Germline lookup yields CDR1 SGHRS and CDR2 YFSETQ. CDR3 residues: CASRTMGQGSEQYF. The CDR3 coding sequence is TGCGCCAGCAGAACTATGGGACAGGGATCCGAGCAGTACTTC.

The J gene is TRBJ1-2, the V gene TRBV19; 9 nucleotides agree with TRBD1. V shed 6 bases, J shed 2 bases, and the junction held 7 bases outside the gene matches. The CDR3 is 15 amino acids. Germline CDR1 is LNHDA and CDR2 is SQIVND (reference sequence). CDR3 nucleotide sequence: TGTGCCAGTAGGCCACGGGGACAGGGAAACTATGGCTACACCTTC. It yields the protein CASRPRGQGNYGYTF.

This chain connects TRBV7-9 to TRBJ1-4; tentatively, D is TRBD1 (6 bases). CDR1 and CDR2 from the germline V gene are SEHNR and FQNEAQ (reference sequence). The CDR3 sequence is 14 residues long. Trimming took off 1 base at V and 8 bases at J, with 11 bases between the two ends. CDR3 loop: CASSLDRAMEKLFF. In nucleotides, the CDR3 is TGTGCCAGCAGCTTAGACAGGGCTATGGAAAAACTGTTTTTT.

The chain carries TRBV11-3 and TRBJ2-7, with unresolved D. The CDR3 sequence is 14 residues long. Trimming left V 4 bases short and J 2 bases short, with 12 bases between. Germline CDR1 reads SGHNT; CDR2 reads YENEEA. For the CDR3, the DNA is TGTGCCAGCAGCTACGGTGGTATACCCTACGAGCAGTACTTC. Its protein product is CASSYGGIPYEQYF. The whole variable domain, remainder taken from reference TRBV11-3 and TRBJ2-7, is EAGVVQSPRYKIIEKKQPVAFWCNPISGHNTLYWYLQNLGQGPELLIRYENEEAVDDSQLPKDRFSAERLKGVDSTLKIQPAELGDSAVYLCASSYGGIPYEQYFGPGTRLTVT.

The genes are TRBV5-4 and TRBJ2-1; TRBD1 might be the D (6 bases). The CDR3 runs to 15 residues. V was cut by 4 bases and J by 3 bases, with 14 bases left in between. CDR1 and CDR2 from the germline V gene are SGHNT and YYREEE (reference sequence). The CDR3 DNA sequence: TGTGCCAGCAGCACTGAGGACAGAAACTACAATGAGCAGTTCTTC. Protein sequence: CASSTEDRNYNEQFF. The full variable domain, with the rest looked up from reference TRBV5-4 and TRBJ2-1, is ETGVTQSPTHLIKTRGQQVTLRCSSQSGHNTVSWYQQALGQGPQFIFQYYREEENGRGNFPPRFSGLQFPNYSSELNVNALELDDSALYLCASSTEDRNYNEQFFGPGTRLTVL.

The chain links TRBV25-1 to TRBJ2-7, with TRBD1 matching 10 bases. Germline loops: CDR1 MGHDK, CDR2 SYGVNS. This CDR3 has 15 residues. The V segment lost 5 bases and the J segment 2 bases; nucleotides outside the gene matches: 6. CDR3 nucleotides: TGTGCCAGCAGTAAAACCGGGACAGGGGCCTACGAGCAGTACTTC. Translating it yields CASSKTGTGAYEQYF.

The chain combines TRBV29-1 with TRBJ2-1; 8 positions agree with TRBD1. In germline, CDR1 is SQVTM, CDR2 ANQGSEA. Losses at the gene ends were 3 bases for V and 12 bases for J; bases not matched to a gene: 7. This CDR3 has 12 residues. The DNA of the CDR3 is TGCAGCGTTGATCCCACCGACAGGGGGCAGTTCTTC. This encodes CSVDPTDRGQFF.

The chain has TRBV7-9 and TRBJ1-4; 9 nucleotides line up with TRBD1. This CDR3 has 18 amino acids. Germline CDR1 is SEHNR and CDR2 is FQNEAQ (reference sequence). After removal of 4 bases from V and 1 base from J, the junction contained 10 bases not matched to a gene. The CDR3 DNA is TGTGCCAGCAGCTCCGGGACAGGGAGCCGGGGAACTAATGAAAAACTGTTTTTT. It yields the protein CASSSGTGSRGTNEKLFF.

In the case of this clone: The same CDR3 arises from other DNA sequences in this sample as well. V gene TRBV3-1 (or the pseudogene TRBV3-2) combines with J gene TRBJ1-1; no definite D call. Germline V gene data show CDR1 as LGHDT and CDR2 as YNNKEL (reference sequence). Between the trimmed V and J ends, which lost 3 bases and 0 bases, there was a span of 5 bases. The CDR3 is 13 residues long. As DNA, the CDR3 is TGTGCCAGCAGCCAGGGGTTGAACACTGAAGCTTTCTTT. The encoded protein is CASSQGLNTEAFF.

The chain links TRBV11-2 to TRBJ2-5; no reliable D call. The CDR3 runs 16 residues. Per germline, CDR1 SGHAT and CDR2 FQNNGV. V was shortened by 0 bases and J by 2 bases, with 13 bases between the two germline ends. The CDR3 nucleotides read TGTGCCAGCAGCTTAGATCGACGGCCGAATCAAGAGACCCAGTACTTC. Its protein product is CASSLDRRPNQETQYF. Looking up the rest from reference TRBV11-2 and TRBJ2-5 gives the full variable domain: EAGVAQSPRYKIIEKRQSVAFWCNPISGHATLYWYQQILGQGPKLLIQFQNNGVVDDSQLPKDRFSAERLKGVDSTLKIQPAKLEDSAVYLCASSLDRRPNQETQYFGPGTRLLVL.

CDR3 coding DNA: TGCGCCAGCAGCCCCGGGACTAGCCCCAACACCGGGGAGCTGTTTTTT. Protein sequence: CASSPGTSPNTGELFF. This chain links TRBV5-1 with TRBJ2-2; TRBD2 aligns across 9 bases. Unmatched junction bases numbered 6, after V lost 4 bases and J lost 2 bases. Germline assignment: CDR1 SGHRS and CDR2 YFSETQ. This CDR3 spans 16 amino acids. The full variable domain, its missing parts supplied by reference TRBV5-1 and TRBJ2-2, is KAGVTQTPRYLIKTRGQQVTLSCSPISGHRSVSWYQQTPGQGLQFLFEYFSETQRNKGNFPGRFSGRQFSNSRSEMNVSTLELGDSALYLCASSPGTSPNTGELFFGEGSRLTVL.

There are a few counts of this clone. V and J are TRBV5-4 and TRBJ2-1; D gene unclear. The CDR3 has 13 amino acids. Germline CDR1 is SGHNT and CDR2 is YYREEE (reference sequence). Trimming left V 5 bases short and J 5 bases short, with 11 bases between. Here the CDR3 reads CASSPQIDNEQFF. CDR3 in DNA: TGTGCCAGCAGTCCCCAGATTGACAATGAGCAGTTCTTC.

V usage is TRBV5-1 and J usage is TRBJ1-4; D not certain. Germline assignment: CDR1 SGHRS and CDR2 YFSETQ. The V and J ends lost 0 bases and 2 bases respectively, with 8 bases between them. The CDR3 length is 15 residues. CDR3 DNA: TGCGCCAGCAGCTTGGCGGGCTGGACTAATGAAAAACTGTTTTTT. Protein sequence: CASSLAGWTNEKLFF.

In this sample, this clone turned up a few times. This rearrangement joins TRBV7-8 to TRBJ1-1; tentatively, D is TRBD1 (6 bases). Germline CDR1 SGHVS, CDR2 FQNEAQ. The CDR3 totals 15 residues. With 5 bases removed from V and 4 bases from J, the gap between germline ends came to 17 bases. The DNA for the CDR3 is TGTGCCAGCAGCCGCCTACGGGGGCCAATCACTGAAGCTTTCTTT. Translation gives CASSRLRGPITEAFF.

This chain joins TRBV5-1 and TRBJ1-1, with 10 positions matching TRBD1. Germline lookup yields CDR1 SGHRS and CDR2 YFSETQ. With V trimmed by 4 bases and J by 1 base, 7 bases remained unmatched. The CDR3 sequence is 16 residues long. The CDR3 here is CASSLHGQGENTEAFF. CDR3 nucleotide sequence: TGCGCCAGCAGCCTCCATGGACAGGGGGAGAACACTGAAGCTTTCTTT.

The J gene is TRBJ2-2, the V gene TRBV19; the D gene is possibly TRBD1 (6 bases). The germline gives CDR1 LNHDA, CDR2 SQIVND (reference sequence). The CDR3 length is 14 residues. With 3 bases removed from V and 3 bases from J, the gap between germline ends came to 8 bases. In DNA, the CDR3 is TGTGCCAGTAGTATGGGGGCGCACACCGGGGAGCTGTTTTTT. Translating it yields CASSMGAHTGELFF. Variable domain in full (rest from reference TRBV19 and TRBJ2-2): DGGITQSPKYLFRKEGQNVTLSCEQNLNHDAMYWYRQDPGQGLRLIYYSQIVNDFQKGDIAEGYSVSREKKESFPLTVTSAQKNPTAFYLCASSMGAHTGELFFGEGSRLTVL.

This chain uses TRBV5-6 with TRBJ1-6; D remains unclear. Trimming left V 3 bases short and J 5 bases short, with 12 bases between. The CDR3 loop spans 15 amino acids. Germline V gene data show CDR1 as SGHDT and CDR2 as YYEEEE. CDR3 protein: CASSWRGYNNSPLHF. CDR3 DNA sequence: TGTGCCAGCAGCTGGCGCGGGTACAATAATTCACCCCTCCACTTT.

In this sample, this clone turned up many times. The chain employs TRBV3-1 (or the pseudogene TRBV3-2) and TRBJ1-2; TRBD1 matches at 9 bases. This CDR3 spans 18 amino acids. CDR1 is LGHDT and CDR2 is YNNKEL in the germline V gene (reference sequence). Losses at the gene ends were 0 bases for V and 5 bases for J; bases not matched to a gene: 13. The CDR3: CASSQERQGGSVLYGYTF. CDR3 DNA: TGTGCCAGCAGCCAAGAGAGACAGGGGGGCTCGGTCCTTTATGGCTACACCTTC.

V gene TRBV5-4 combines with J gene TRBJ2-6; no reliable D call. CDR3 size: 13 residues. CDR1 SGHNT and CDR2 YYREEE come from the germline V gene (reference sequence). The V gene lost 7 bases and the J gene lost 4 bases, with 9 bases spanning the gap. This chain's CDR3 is CASLRSGANVLTF. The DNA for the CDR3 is TGTGCCAGCTTACGTTCCGGGGCCAACGTCCTGACTTTC.

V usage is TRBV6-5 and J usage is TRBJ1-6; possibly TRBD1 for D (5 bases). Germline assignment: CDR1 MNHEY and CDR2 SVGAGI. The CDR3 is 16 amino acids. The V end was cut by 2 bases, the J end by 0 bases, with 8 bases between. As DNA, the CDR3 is TGTGCCAGCAGTTACGTCGGGGGCTCCTATAATTCACCCCTCCACTTT. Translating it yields CASSYVGGSYNSPLHF.

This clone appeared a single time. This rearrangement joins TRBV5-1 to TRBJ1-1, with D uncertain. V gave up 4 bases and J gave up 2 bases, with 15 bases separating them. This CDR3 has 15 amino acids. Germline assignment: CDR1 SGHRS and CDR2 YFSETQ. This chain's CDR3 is CASSLWGKSNTEAFF. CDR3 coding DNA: TGCGCCAGCAGCCTCTGGGGTAAGAGCAACACTGAAGCTTTCTTT.

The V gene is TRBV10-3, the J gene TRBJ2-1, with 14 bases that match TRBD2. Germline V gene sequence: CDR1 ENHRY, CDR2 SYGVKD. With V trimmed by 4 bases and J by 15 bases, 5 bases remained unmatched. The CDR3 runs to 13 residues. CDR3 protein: CAISGTSGRFGFF. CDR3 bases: TGTGCCATCAGTGGGACTAGCGGGAGGTTTGGGTTCTTC.

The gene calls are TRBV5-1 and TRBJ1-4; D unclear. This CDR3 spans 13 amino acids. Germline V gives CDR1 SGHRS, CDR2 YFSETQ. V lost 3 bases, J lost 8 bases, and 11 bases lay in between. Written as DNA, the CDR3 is TGCGCCAGCAGCTCCCCAGCGTACGAAAAACTGTTTTTT. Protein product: CASSSPAYEKLFF.

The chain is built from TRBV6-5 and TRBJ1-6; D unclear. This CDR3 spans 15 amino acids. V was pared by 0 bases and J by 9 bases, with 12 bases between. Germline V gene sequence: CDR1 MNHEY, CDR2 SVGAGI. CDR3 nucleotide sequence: TGTGCCAGCAGTTACTCGGGATGGCGGGGTTCACCCCTCCACTTT. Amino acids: CASSYSGWRGSPLHF.

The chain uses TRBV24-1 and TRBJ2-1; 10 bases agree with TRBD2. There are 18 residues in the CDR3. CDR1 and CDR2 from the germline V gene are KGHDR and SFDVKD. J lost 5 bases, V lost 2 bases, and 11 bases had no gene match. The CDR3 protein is CATSDSRTTSGVHNEQFF. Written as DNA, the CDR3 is TGTGCCACCAGTGATTCAAGGACCACTAGCGGGGTCCACAATGAGCAGTTCTTC.

The CDR3 sequence is CASSPAGTGDGYTF. CDR3 bases: TGTGCCAGCTCACCAGCCGGGACCGGGGATGGCTACACCTTC. The genes are TRBV18 and TRBJ1-2; a weak D match, TRBD1 (5 bases). V was trimmed by 2 bases and J by 6 bases, leaving 13 bases between them. Germline assignment: CDR1 KGHSH and CDR2 LQKENI. The CDR3 runs 14 residues. Full variable domain (rest looked up from reference TRBV18 and TRBJ1-2): NAGVMQNPRHLVRRRGQEARLRCSPMKGHSHVYWYRQLPEEGLKFMVYLQKENIIDESGMPKERFSAEFPKEGPSILRIQQVVRGDSAAYFCASSPAGTGDGYTFGSGTRLTVV.

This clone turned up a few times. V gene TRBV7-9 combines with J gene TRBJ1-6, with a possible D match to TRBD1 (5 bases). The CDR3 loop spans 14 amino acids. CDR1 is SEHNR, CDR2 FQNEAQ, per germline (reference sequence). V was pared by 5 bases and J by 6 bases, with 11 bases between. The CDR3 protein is CASSPRDGNSPLHF. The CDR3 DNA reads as TGTGCCAGCAGCCCCCGGGACGGTAATTCACCCCTCCACTTT.